This T cell receptor beta chain came from a study of T cell changes during pregnancy in multiple sclerosis. CDR1 is SNHLY, CDR2 FYNNEI, per germline. This CDR3 has 11 amino acids. Deletions cut 5 bases from V and 7 bases from J, with 7 bases between. TCRdb keeps only in-frame clones here, not all; method: immunoSEQ multiplex PCR. The sample lists approximately 80,000 clones; 94% were seen once. The TCR comes from a female donor with multiple sclerosis, enrolled in a pregnancy study. The chain couples TRBV2 to TRBJ2-3; D unclear. The sample consisted of peripheral blood, taken in the third trimester of pregnancy. The CDR3 DNA follows: TGTGCCAGCAGTAGTCAGTATACGCAGTATTTT. It translates to CASSSQYTQYF.